The clone carrying this T cell receptor beta chain was detected only once. Membership in each cohort depended on participant-reported clinical history. These data come from a study of blood T cell repertoires in COVID-19. Study-level background: Samples of COVID-19 (acute and convalescent) were obtained from the United States, Italy and Spain. Sources were T cells, B-cell-depleted T cells, or PBMCs; the material itself was cDNA or gDNA.

Original analysis: Counts of nucleated cells, estimated from reference gene primer amplification, were obtained. TCRdb's copy holds only in-frame clones and misses some; the assay was immunoSEQ multiplex PCR. The DNA was the basis for D and trimming; V, J and clone size are from that table. This sample has 300,000 to 350,000 clones, with 80% to 90% found just once. The length of the CDR3 is 15 residues. The V gene's germline CDR1 is MNHEY and CDR2 SVGAGI. J lost 5 bases, V lost 5 bases, and 7 bases had no gene match. The sequencing input was PBMCs or T cells enriched from blood (not recorded which). The chain uses TRBV6-5 and TRBJ2-5; 11 bases match TRBD2. The sequence derives from a man aged 25-40 years who had recovered from COVID-19. Written as DNA, the CDR3 is TGTGCCAGCAGTCCCCTAGCGGGGGGCAGGGAGACCCAGTACTTC. Translation: CASSPLAGGRETQYF.